The 25 T cell receptor beta chains reported below all come from one sample, sequenced in a study of PD-1 blockade in classical Hodgkin lymphoma (dated by TCRdb to 2019 to 2021). Libraries were constructed by the immunoSEQ multiplex PCR assay. The immuneACCESS repertoire file appears here via TCRdb, limited to in-frame rearrangements. These files lack a portion of the clones; in checked studies, under half of the deficit traces to unresolved V genes, and the cause of the others is not known. Present in this sample are tens of thousands of clones, around 86% of which were seen just once. Clones ranked in the top ten supply nearly 2.5% of the sample. The label giving this sample's time point can be read as: cycle 1 day 1 (C1D1), immediately before nivolumab initiation. All trial patients had relapsed after autologous stem cell transplantation, with cohorts A, B and C differing in prior brentuximab vedotin exposure.

The sample consisted of peripheral blood mononuclear cells (PBMCs), taken at baseline. The receptors derive from a human donor with classical Hodgkin lymphoma.

This chain uses TRBV2 with TRBJ2-5; D not certain. Trimming removed 6 bases from V and 5 bases from J, with 19 bases in between. Germline V CDR1 and CDR2: SNHLY, FYNNEI. The CDR3 is made up of 15 amino acids. The CDR3 sequence: CASRADSTIGETQYF. The CDR3 nucleotides are TGTGCCAGCAGGGCAGATAGCACGATCGGCGAGACCCAGTACTTC.

This chain links TRBV7-9 with TRBJ1-1, with D unclear. Trimming took off 1 base at V and 5 bases at J, with 11 bases between the two ends. The CDR3 length is 14 residues. Germline values: CDR1 SEHNR, CDR2 FQNEAQ (reference sequence). CDR3 sequence (DNA): TGTGCCAGCAGCTTAGAGACCTCCGGGACTGAAGCTTTCTTT. This sequence encodes CASSLETSGTEAFF.

This rearrangement joins TRBV29-1 to TRBJ1-1; the D gene is possibly TRBD1 (6 bases). The CDR3 length is 13 residues. Deletions cut 2 bases from V and 4 bases from J, with 11 bases between. Germline assignment: CDR1 SQVTM and CDR2 ANQGSEA. CDR3 sequence (DNA): TGCAGCGTTGAATACAGGGCAAGCACTGAAGCTTTCTTT. Its translation: CSVEYRASTEAFF.

The chain couples TRBV7-8 to TRBJ1-1; TRBD1 is a possible D gene (5 bases). This CDR3 is built from 16 residues. From germline, CDR1 is SGHVS and CDR2 FQNEAQ. Trimming cost V 3 bases and J 1 base, with 15 bases left between them. This CDR3 reads CASSLSDPGANTEAFF. CDR3 sequence (DNA): TGTGCCAGCAGCTTGTCCGACCCCGGGGCGAACACTGAAGCTTTCTTT.

The gene calls are TRBV5-1 and TRBJ1-2; D is undetermined. The germline V and J ends were trimmed by 0 bases and 3 bases, with 6 bases remaining between them. Looked up from germline, CDR1 is SGHRS and CDR2 is YFSETQ. The length of the CDR3 is 13 residues. The CDR3 DNA reads as TGCGCCAGCAGCTTGGGAACGGACTATGGCTACACCTTC. Translating gives CASSLGTDYGYTF.

The CDR3 sequence: CASSPSGGILRETQYF. The CDR3 nucleotides are TGCGCCAGCAGCCCTAGCGGGGGGATCCTTAGAGAGACCCAGTACTTC. The chain couples TRBV5-1 to TRBJ2-5, with 11 bases aligning to TRBD2. After removal of 4 bases from V and 4 bases from J, the junction contained 9 bases not matched to a gene. Germline lookup yields CDR1 SGHRS and CDR2 YFSETQ. CDR3 size: 16 residues.

The DNA for the CDR3 is TGTGCCAGCAGCGTTGGCAGGGTCGGGGAGCTGTTTTTT. This encodes CASSVGRVGELFF. J is TRBJ2-2 and V is TRBV5-6, with D perhaps TRBD1 (5 bases). V lost 4 bases and J 7 bases, leaving 11 bases between the germline ends. Germline CDR1 reads SGHDT; CDR2 reads YYEEEE. The CDR3 spans 13 residues. The whole variable domain, remainder taken from reference TRBV5-6 and TRBJ2-2, is DAGVTQSPTHLIKTRGQQVTLRCSPKSGHDTVSWYQQALGQGPQFIFQYYEEEERQRGNFPDRFSGHQFPNYSSELNVNALLLGDSALYLCASSVGRVGELFFGEGSRLTVL.

The chain carries TRBV5-4 and TRBJ1-1; D remains ambiguous. The V and J ends lost 2 bases and 0 bases respectively, with 11 bases between them. CDR1 and CDR2 from the germline V gene are SGHNT and YYREEE (reference sequence). The CDR3 totals 15 residues. The CDR3 sequence: CASSLFREMNTEAFF. CDR3 DNA: TGTGCCAGCAGCTTATTTAGAGAAATGAACACTGAAGCTTTCTTT. The variable domain in full, with the rest retrieved from reference TRBV5-4 and TRBJ1-1, is ETGVTQSPTHLIKTRGQQVTLRCSSQSGHNTVSWYQQALGQGPQFIFQYYREEENGRGNFPPRFSGLQFPNYSSELNVNALELDDSALYLCASSLFREMNTEAFFGQGTRLTVV.

This rearrangement joins TRBV7-9 to TRBJ2-3; D is possibly TRBD1 (6 bases). Germline V gene sequence: CDR1 SEHNR, CDR2 FQNEAQ (reference sequence). This CDR3 is built from 14 residues. Trimming pared 3 bases from V and 9 bases from J, leaving 16 bases between. The CDR3 loop reads CASSLGARVDTQYF. CDR3 bases: TGTGCCAGCAGCTTGGGGGCACGGGTCGACACGCAGTATTTT.

The V call is TRBV9, the J call TRBJ2-3, with TRBD1 matching 8 bases. Germline V lookup: CDR1 SGDLS, CDR2 YYNGEE. This CDR3 spans 14 amino acids. Trimming removed 3 bases from V and 1 base from J; junction bases left unmatched: 1. The CDR3 nucleotides read TGTGCCAGCAGCGAGGACAGGGGCACAGATACGCAGTATTTT. This gives the protein CASSEDRGTDTQYF.

This rearrangement joins TRBV7-9 to TRBJ2-1; D is possibly TRBD1 (6 bases). Germline V gene data show CDR1 as SEHNR and CDR2 as FQNEAQ (reference sequence). The CDR3 totals 15 residues. The germline V and J ends were trimmed by 1 base and 13 bases, with 20 bases remaining between them. CDR3 nucleotides: TGTGCCAGCAGCTTAGAACTGGCGGACAGCATAAAACAGTTCTTC. As protein: CASSLELADSIKQFF.

The chain is built from TRBV27 and TRBJ1-1, with D perhaps TRBD1 (5 bases). V lost 2 bases to trimming and J lost 3 bases, with 13 bases between them. Germline loops: CDR1 MNHEY, CDR2 SMNVEV (reference sequence). The CDR3 contains 15 residues. CDR3 sequence (DNA): TGTGCCAGCAGTTTACAGGGCAGACCATACACTGAAGCTTTCTTT. Amino acids: CASSLQGRPYTEAFF.

The chain is built from TRBV29-1 and TRBJ1-4, with 7 bases matching TRBD1. Unmatched junction bases numbered 7, after V lost 7 bases and J lost 8 bases. The germline V gene has CDR1 SQVTM and CDR2 ANQGSEA. This CDR3 is 12 amino acids long. CDR3 protein: CSGLRGNEKLFF. Here the CDR3 DNA reads TGCAGCGGTCTCAGGGGGAACGAAAAACTGTTTTTT.

V and J are TRBV9 and TRBJ2-2; no clear D. Trimming cost V 1 base and J 3 bases, with 13 bases left between them. Germline-derived CDR1 and CDR2 are SGDLS and YYNGEE. This CDR3 is built from 16 residues. DNA for the CDR3: TGTGCCAGCAGCGTAACCCAGGCCACGGACACCGGGGAGCTGTTTTTT. Amino acids: CASSVTQATDTGELFF.

The rearrangement links TRBV19 to TRBJ2-3; D may be TRBD2 (7 bases). From germline, CDR1 is LNHDA and CDR2 SQIVND (reference sequence). The CDR3 covers 14 residues. Trimming stripped 1 base from V and 8 bases from J, with 13 bases between. The DNA of the CDR3 is TGTGCCAGTAGTATAGGGGAGGGACAAGGTACGCAGTATTTT. Its protein is CASSIGEGQGTQYF.

Concerning this clone: The junction and the germline gene differ at one end; a read error may be behind it. This rearrangement joins TRBV7-7 to TRBJ2-7; no firm D call. CDR3 length: 13 amino acids. Germline-derived CDR1 and CDR2 are SSHAT and FNYEAQ (reference sequence). CDR3 protein: CASSLVVGYEQYF. As DNA, the CDR3 is TGTGCTAGCAGCTTAGTGGTAGGGTACGAGCAGTACTTC.

The chain links TRBV2 to TRBJ2-7, with TRBD1 matching 8 bases. The J call may be faulty, since TRBJ2-5 better matches the DNA end. CDR1 is SNHLY and CDR2 is FYNNEI in the germline V gene. There are 16 residues in the CDR3. Here the CDR3 reads CASSDRDRILQETQYF. CDR3 sequence (DNA): TGTGCCAGCAGTGATAGGGACAGGATATTACAAGAGACCCAGTACTTC.

The gene calls are TRBV5-1 and TRBJ2-2, with D perhaps matching TRBD1 or TRBD2 (5 bases each). Germline lookup yields CDR1 SGHRS and CDR2 YFSETQ. Trimming pared 4 bases from V and 1 base from J, leaving 11 bases between. The CDR3 loop spans 15 amino acids. The CDR3 nucleotides are TGCGCCAGCAGCCCTGGGACCCAGAACACCGGGGAGCTGTTTTTT. Translated: CASSPGTQNTGELFF.

This chain connects TRBV6-5 to TRBJ1-5, with 9 nucleotides matching TRBD1. V was clipped by 5 bases and J by 2 bases; unmatched bases: 4. Germline V CDR1 and CDR2: MNHEY, SVGAGI. The CDR3 is made up of 15 amino acids. The CDR3 loop is CASSPGQGGNQPQHF. The DNA for the CDR3 is TGTGCCAGCAGTCCGGGACAGGGAGGCAATCAGCCCCAGCATTTT.

The genes are TRBV7-8 and TRBJ1-1; D may be TRBD1 (6 bases). Germline-derived CDR1 and CDR2 are SGHVS and FQNEAQ. The CDR3 loop spans 14 amino acids. Trimming pared 3 bases from V and 5 bases from J, leaving 13 bases between. The CDR3 DNA reads TGTGCCAGCAGCTTGGCACTACAGGGAACTGAAGCTTTCTTT. This codes for CASSLALQGTEAFF.

J is TRBJ2-3 and V is TRBV7-9; D remains unclear. Trimming stripped 0 bases from V and 5 bases from J, with 6 bases between. The germline gives CDR1 SEHNR, CDR2 FQNEAQ (reference sequence). The CDR3 spans 13 residues. In DNA form, the CDR3 reads TGTGCCAGCAGCTTAGCAGCAGGAGATACGCAGTATTTT. Protein product: CASSLAAGDTQYF. Full variable domain (outside the CDR3, taken from reference TRBV7-9 and TRBJ2-3): DTGVSQNPRHKITKRGQNVTFRCDPISEHNRLYWYRQTLGQGPEFLTYFQNEAQLEKSRLLSDRFSAERPKGSFSTLEIQRTEQGDSAMYLCASSLAAGDTQYFGPGTRLTVL.

The chain recombines TRBV5-1 with TRBJ2-5, with TRBD1 matching over 7 bases. The CDR3 extends over 14 amino acids. V shed 0 bases, J shed 7 bases, and the junction held 6 bases outside the gene matches. Germline V lookup: CDR1 SGHRS, CDR2 YFSETQ. The CDR3 protein is CASSLETGPATQYF. As DNA, the CDR3 is TGCGCCAGCAGCTTGGAGACAGGGCCGGCGACCCAGTACTTC. The whole variable domain, remainder taken from reference TRBV5-1 and TRBJ2-5, is KAGVTQTPRYLIKTRGQQVTLSCSPISGHRSVSWYQQTPGQGLQFLFEYFSETQRNKGNFPGRFSGRQFSNSRSEMNVSTLELGDSALYLCASSLETGPATQYFGPGTRLLVL.

The rearrangement links TRBV25-1 to TRBJ2-5, with 10 nucleotides matching TRBD1. CDR1 MGHDK and CDR2 SYGVNS come from the germline V gene. V shed 3 bases, J shed 7 bases, and the junction held 2 bases outside the gene matches. The CDR3 is made up of 13 amino acids. The CDR3 reads CASSDGTGATQYF. The CDR3 region has the DNA TGTGCCAGCAGTGATGGGACAGGGGCGACCCAGTACTTC.

The gene calls are TRBV11-1 and TRBJ2-2; D call uncertain. Trimming stripped 4 bases from V and 0 bases from J, with 6 bases between. Looked up from germline, CDR1 is SGHAT and CDR2 is FQDESV (reference sequence). CDR3 length: 14 amino acids. The CDR3 nucleotides read TGTGCCAGCAGCTCCGGAACGAACACCGGGGAGCTGTTTTTT. Protein: CASSSGTNTGELFF. Together with reference TRBV11-1 and TRBJ2-2, the CDR3 gives the full variable domain: EAEVAQSPRYKITEKSQAVAFWCDPISGHATLYWYRQILGQGPELLVQFQDESVVDDSQLPKDRFSAERLKGVDSTLKIQPAELGDSAMYLCASSSGTNTGELFFGEGSRLTVL.

The chain is built from TRBV6-6 and TRBJ1-6, with D maybe TRBD1 (6 bases). The CDR3 spans 16 residues. Germline assignment: CDR1 MNHNY and CDR2 SVGAGI (reference sequence). V shed 6 bases and J shed 0 bases, with 12 bases lying between them. This CDR3 reads CASRKTGVSYNSPLHF. The CDR3 DNA follows: TGTGCCAGCAGGAAGACAGGAGTCTCCTATAATTCACCCCTCCACTTT.